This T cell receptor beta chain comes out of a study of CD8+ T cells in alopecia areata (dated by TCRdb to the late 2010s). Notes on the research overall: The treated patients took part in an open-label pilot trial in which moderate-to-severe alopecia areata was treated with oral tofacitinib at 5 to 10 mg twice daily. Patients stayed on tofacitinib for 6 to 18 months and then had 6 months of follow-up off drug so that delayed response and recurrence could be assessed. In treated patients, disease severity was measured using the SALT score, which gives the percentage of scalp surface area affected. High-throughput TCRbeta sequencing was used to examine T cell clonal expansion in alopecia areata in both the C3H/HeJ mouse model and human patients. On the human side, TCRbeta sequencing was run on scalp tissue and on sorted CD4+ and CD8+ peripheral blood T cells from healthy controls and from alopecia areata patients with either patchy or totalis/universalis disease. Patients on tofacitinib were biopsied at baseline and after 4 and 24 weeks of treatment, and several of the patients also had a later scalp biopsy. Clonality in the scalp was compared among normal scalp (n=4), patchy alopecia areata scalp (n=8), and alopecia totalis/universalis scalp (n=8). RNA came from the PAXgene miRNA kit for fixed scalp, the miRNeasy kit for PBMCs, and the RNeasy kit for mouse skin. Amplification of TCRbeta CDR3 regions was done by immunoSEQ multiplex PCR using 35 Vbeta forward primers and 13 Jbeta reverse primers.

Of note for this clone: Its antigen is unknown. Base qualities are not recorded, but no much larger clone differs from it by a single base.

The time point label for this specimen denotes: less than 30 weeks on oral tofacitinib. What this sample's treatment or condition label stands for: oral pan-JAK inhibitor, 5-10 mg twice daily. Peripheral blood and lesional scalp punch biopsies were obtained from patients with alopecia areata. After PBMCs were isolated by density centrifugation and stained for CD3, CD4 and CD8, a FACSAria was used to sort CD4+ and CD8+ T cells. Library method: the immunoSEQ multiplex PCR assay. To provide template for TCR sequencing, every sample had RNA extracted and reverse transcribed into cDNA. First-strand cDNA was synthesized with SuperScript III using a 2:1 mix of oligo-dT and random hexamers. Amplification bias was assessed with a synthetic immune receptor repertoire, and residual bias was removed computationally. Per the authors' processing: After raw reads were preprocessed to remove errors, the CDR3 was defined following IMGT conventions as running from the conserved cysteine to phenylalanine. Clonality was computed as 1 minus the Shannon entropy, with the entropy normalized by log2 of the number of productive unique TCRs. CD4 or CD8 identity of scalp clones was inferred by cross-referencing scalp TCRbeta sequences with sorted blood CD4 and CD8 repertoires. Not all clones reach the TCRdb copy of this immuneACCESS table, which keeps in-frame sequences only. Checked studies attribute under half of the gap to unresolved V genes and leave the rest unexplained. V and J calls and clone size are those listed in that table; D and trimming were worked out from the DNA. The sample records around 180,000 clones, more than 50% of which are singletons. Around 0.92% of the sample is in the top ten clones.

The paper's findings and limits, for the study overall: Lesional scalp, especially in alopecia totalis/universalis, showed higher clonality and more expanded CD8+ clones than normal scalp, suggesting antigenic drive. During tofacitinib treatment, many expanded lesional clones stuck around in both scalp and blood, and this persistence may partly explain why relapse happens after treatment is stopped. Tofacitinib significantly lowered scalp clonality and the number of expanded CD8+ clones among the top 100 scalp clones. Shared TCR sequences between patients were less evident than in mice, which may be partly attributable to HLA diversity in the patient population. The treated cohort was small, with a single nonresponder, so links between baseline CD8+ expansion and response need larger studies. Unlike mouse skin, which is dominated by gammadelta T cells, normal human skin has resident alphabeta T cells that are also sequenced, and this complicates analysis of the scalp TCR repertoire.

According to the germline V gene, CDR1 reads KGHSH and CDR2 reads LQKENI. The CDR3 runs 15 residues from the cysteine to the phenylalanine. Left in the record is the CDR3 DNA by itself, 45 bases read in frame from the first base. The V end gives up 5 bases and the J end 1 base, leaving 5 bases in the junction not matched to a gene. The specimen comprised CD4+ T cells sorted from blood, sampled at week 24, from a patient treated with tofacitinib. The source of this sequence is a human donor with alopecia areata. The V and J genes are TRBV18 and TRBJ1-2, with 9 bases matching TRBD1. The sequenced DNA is TGTGCCAGCTCAGATGGACAGGGGCATAACTATGGCTACACCTTC. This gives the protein CASSDGQGHNYGYTF.